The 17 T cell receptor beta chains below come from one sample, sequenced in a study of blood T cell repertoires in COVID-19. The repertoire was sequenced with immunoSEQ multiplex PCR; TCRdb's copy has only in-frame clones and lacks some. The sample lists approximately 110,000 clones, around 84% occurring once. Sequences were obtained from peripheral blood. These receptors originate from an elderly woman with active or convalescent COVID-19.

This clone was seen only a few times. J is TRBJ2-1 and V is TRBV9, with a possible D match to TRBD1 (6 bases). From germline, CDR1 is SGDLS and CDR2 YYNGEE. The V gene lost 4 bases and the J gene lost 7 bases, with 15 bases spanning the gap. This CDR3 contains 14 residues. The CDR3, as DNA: TGTGCCAGCAGCCCCGGACAGTCATGGAATGAGCAGTTCTTC. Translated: CASSPGQSWNEQFF. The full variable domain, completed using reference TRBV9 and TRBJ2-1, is DSGVTQTPKHLITATGQRVTLRCSPRSGDLSVYWYQQSLDQGLQFLIQYYNGEERAKGNILERFSAQQFPDLHSELNLSSLELGDSALYFCASSPGQSWNEQFFGPGTRLTVL.

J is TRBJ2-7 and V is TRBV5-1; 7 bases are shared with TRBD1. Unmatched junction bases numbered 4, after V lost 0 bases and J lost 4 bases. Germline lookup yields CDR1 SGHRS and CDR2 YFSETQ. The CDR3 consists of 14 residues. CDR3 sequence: CASSLGQGSYEQYF. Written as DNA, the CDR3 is TGCGCCAGCAGCTTGGGACAGGGTTCATACGAGCAGTACTTC.

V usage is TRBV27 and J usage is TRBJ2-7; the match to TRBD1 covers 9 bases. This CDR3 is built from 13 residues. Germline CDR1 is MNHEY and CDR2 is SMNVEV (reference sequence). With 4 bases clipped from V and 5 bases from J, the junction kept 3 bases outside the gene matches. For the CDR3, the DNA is TGTGCCAGCAGTTACAGGGGGCGCGACGAGCAGTACTTC. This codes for CASSYRGRDEQYF.

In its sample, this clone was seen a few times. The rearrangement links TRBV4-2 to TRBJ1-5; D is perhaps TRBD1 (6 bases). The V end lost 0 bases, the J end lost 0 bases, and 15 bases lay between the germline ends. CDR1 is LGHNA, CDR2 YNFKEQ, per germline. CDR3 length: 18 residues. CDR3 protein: CASSQESQGIASNQPQHF. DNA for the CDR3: TGTGCCAGCAGCCAAGAATCACAGGGAATAGCTAGCAATCAGCCCCAGCATTTT.

The CDR3 region is CASSQEWETSDTQYF. In DNA, the CDR3 is TGTGCCAGCAGCCAAGAGTGGGAGACCTCAGATACGCAGTATTTT. The V gene is TRBV3-1 (or the pseudogene TRBV3-2), the J gene TRBJ2-3; tentatively, D is TRBD2 (5 bases). There are 15 residues in the CDR3. CDR1 and CDR2 from the germline V gene are LGHDT and YNNKEL (reference sequence). V gave up 0 bases and J gave up 4 bases, with 11 bases separating them.

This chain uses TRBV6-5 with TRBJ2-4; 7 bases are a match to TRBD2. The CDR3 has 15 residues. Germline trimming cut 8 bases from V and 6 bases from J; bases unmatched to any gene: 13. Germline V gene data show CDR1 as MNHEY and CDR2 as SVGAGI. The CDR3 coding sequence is TGTGCCAGCCACCAAACGGGAGGAACGGGAAACATTCAGTACTTC. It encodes CASHQTGGTGNIQYF.

Written as DNA, the CDR3 is TGTGCCAGCAGCCAAGACGGGACAGGGTGGAATGAGCAGTTCTTC. Protein product: CASSQDGTGWNEQFF. The chain carries TRBV3-1 (or the pseudogene TRBV3-2) and TRBJ2-1; 9 bases map to TRBD1. V lost 0 bases to trimming and J lost 7 bases; unmatched junction nucleotides: 4. The germline CDR1 and CDR2 sequences are LGHDT and YNNKEL (reference sequence). The length of the CDR3 is 15 residues.

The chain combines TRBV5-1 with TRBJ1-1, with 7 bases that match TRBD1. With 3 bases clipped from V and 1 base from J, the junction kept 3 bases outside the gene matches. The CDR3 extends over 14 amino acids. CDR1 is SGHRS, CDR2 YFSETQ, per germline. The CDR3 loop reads CASSSWTGNTEAFF. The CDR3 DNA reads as TGCGCCAGCAGCTCCTGGACAGGGAACACTGAAGCTTTCTTT.

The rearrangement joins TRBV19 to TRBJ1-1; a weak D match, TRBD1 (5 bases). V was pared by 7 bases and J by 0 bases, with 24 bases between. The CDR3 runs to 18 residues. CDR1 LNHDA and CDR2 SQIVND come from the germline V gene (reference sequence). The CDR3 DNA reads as TGTGCCAGTACCAGACGGGGGGATGCCTCGGGGATGAACACTGAAGCTTTCTTT. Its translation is CASTRRGDASGMNTEAFF.

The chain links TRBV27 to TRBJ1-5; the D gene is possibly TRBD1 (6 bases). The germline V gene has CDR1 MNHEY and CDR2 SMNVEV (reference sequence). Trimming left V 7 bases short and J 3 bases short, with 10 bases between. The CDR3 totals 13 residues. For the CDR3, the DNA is TGTGCCAGCACCACAGGGACCAATCAGCCCCAGCATTTT. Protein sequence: CASTTGTNQPQHF.

This chain's CDR3 is CASSPGRAFTDTQYF. The CDR3 nucleotides are TGTGCCAGCAGCCCCGGGAGGGCCTTTACAGATACGCAGTATTTT. The rearrangement joins TRBV14 to TRBJ2-3, with 8 nucleotides matching TRBD2. J was trimmed by 3 bases and V by 4 bases; bases with no gene match: 6. CDR3 length: 15 residues. CDR1 SGHDN and CDR2 FVKESK come from the germline V gene.

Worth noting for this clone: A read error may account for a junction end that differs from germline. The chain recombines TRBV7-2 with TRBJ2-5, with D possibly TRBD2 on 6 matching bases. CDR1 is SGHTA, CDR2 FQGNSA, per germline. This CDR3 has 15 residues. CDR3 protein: CASSVARRGGETQYF. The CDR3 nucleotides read TGTGCCAGCAGCGTAGCCCGGAGGGGCGGGGAGACCCAGTACTTC.

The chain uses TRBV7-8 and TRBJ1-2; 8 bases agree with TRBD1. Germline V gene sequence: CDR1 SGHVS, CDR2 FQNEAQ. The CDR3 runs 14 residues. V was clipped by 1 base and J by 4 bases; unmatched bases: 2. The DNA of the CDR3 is TGTGCCAGCAGCTTAGGGACAGGGACCTATGGCTACACCTTC. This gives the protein CASSLGTGTYGYTF.

The CDR3 is CSVARGLRYTGELFF. The CDR3 DNA reads TGCAGCGTTGCGAGGGGGCTAAGGTACACCGGGGAGCTGTTTTTT. V is TRBV29-1 and J is TRBJ2-2; 7 bases align to TRBD1. V was clipped by 4 bases and J by 3 bases; unmatched bases: 8. The CDR3 is 15 amino acids. Germline CDR1 is SQVTM and CDR2 is ANQGSEA.

CDR3 in DNA: TGTGCCAGCAGCTTAAGGAGTACAGGGGTAGAGGAGCAGTACTTC. Translating gives CASSLRSTGVEEQYF. The chain is built from TRBV7-3 and TRBJ2-7, with 7 nucleotides matching TRBD1. With 1 base clipped from V and 7 bases from J, the junction kept 10 bases outside the gene matches. This CDR3 contains 15 residues. Germline loops: CDR1 SGHTA, CDR2 FQGTGA. Complete variable domain (other parts from reference TRBV7-3 and TRBJ2-7): GAGVSQTPSNKVTEKGKYVELRCDPISGHTALYWYRQSLGQGPEFLIYFQGTGAADDSGLPNDRFFAVRPEGSVSTLKIQRTERGDSAVYLCASSLRSTGVEEQYFGPGTRLTVT.

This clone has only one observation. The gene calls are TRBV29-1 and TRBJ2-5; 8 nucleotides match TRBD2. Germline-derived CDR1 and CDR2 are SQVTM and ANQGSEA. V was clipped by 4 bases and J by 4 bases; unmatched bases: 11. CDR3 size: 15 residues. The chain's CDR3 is CSVAGGRSSRETQYF. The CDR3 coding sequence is TGCAGCGTTGCGGGCGGGAGGAGTAGTAGAGAGACCCAGTACTTC.

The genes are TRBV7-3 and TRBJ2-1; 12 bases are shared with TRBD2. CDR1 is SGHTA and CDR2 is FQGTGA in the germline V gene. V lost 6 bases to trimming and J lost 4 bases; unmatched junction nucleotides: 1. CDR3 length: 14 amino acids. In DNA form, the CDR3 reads TGTGCCAGCAGTCTAGCGGGAGGGTACAATGAGCAGTTCTTC. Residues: CASSLAGGYNEQFF.